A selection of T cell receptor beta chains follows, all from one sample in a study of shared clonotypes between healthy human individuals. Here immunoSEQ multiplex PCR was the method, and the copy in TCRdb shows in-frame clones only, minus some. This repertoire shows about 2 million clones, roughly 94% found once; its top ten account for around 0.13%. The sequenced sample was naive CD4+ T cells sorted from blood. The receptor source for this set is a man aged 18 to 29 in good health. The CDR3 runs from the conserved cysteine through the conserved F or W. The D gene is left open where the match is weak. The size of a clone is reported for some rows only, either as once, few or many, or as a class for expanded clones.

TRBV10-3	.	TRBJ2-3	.	CAISPAVEQTYNTDTQYF	TGTGCCATCAGTCCGGCGGTGGAACAAACTTATAACACAGATACGCAGTATTTT
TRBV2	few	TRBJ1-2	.	CASSVGRSTDGYTF	TGTGCCAGCAGTGTGGGCAGGTCGACGGATGGCTACACCTTC
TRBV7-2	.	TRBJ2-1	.	CASSPPGVRNEQFF	TGTGCCAGCAGCCCCCCGGGAGTTCGCAATGAGCAGTTCTTC
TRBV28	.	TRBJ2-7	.	CASSGGTLGTYEQYF	TGTGCCAGCAGTGGGGGGACATTAGGAACCTACGAGCAGTACTTC
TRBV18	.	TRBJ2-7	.	CASSPPARGRPGDEQYF	TGTGCCAGCTCACCACCGGCCAGGGGAAGGCCGGGAGACGAGCAGTACTTC
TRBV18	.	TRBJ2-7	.	CASSPGLPDYEQYF	TGTGCCAGCTCACCAGGACTCCCTGATTACGAGCAGTACTTC
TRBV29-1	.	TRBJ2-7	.	CSVGQVDEQYF	TGCAGCGTTGGCCAGGTGGACGAGCAGTACTTC
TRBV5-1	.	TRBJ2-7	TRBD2	CASSSGLAGDEQYF	TGCGCCAGCAGCTCTGGACTAGCGGGAGATGAGCAGTACTTC
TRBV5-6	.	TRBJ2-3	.	CASSGGRVDTQYF	TGTGCCAGCAGCGGAGGAAGGGTGGATACGCAGTATTTT
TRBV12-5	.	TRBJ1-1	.	CASGSNSYNEAFF	TGTGCTAGTGGTTCAAACAGCTACAATGAAGCTTTCTTT
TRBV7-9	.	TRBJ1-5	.	CASSWGNQPQHF	TGTGCCAGCAGCTGGGGTAATCAGCCCCAGCATTTT
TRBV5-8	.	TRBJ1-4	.	CASSFGSASATNEKLFF	TGTGCCAGCAGCTTCGGTTCTGCTAGCGCAACTAATGAAAAACTGTTTTTT
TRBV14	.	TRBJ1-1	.	CASSQESGAGTEAFF	TGTGCCAGCAGCCAAGAATCGGGGGCCGGCACTGAAGCTTTCTTT
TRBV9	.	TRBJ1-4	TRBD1	CASSVGDSVRNNEKLFF	TGTGCCAGCAGCGTAGGGGACAGTGTGCGGAATAATGAAAAACTGTTTTTT
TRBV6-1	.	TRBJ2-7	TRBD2	CASSARGYEQYF	TGTGCCAGCAGCGCGCGGGGGTACGAGCAGTACTTC
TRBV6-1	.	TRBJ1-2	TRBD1	CASRRDRATYGYTF	TGTGCCAGCAGGAGGGACAGGGCCACCTATGGCTACACCTTC
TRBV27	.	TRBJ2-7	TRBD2	CAIGLAGVSGQYF	TGTGCCATCGGACTAGCGGGAGTATCAGGGCAGTACTTC
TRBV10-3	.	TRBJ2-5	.	CAISESGTQETQYF	TGTGCCATCAGTGAATCGGGGACCCAAGAGACCCAGTACTTC
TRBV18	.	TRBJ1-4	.	CASSPPGSQEKLFF	TGTGCCAGCTCACCACCGGGTAGTCAGGAAAAACTGTTTTTT
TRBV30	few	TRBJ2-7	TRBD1	CAWHKSGTGAYEQYF	TGTGCCTGGCACAAATCCGGGACAGGGGCCTACGAGCAGTACTTC
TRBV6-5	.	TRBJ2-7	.	CASSYKRNYEQYF	TGTGCCAGCAGTTACAAGCGCAACTACGAGCAGTACTTC
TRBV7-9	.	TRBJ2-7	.	CASSPSLIYEQYF	TGTGCCAGCAGCCCATCCCTTATCTACGAGCAGTACTTC
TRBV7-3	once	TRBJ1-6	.	CASSPKTAYNSPLHF	TGTGCCAGCAGCCCGAAGACAGCCTATAATTCACCCCTCCACTTT
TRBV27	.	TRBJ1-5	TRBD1	CASRTSTGGSQPQHF	TGTGCCAGCAGAACATCGACAGGGGGCTCTCAGCCCCAGCATTTT
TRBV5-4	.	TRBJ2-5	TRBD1	CASSPQGAQTQYF	TGTGCCAGCAGCCCACAGGGGGCTCAGACCCAGTACTTC
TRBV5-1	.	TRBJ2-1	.	CASSFSQGRFSGLNEQFF	TGCGCCAGCAGCTTTTCCCAGGGGAGGTTCTCGGGTCTCAATGAGCAGTTCTTC
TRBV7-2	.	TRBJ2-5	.	CASSFFPNPQETQYF	TGTGCCAGCAGCTTCTTCCCGAACCCCCAAGAGACCCAGTACTTC
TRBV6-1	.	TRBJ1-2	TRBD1	CASSRQGSNYGYTF	TGTGCCAGCAGCAGACAGGGCTCTAACTATGGCTACACCTTC
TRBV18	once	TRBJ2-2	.	CASSERSGGELFF	TGTGCCAGCTCAGAGCGGTCCGGCGGGGAGCTGTTTTTT
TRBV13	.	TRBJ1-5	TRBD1	CASSSSGTANQPQHF	TGTGCCAGCAGCTCCTCGGGGACAGCCAATCAGCCCCAGCATTTT
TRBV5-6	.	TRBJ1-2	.	CASSPRQIYGYTF	TGTGCCAGCAGCCCGCGACAGATCTATGGCTACACCTTC
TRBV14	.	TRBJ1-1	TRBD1	CASSHDTGEVMNTEAFF	TGTGCCAGCAGCCATGACACAGGGGAAGTCATGAACACTGAAGCTTTCTTT
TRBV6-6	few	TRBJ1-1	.	CASQDTEAFF	TGTGCCAGCCAGGACACTGAAGCTTTCTTT
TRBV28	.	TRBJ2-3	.	CASSLTGADTQYF	TGTGCCAGCAGTTTAACCGGGGCAGATACGCAGTATTTT
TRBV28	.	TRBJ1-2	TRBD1	CASSARPGGGGYTF	TGTGCCAGCAGTGCTCGGCCAGGGGGCGGTGGCTACACCTTC
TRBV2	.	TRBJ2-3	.	CASSEALRAFSTDTQYF	TGTGCCAGCAGTGAAGCGCTTCGAGCGTTTAGCACAGATACGCAGTATTTT
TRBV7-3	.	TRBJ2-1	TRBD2	CASSLRASGGREQFF	TGTGCCAGCAGCTTAAGGGCTAGCGGGGGCCGCGAGCAGTTCTTC
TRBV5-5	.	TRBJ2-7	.	CASSLANDEQYF	TGTGCCAGCAGCTTGGCCAACGACGAGCAGTACTTC
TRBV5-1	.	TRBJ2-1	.	CASSLLDTYNEQFF	TGCGCCAGCAGCTTGCTGGACACCTACAATGAGCAGTTCTTC
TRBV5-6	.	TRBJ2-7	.	CASSLRREQYF	TGTGCCAGCAGCCTGAGACGCGAGCAGTACTTC
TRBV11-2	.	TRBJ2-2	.	CASSRTALNTGELFF	TGTGCCAGCAGCCGGACAGCCCTGAACACCGGGGAGCTGTTTTTT
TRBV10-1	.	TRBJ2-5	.	CASSGTAKETQYF	TGCGCCAGCAGTGGGACAGCAAAAGAGACCCAGTACTTC
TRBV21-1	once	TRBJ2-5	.	CASSSPGAKETQYF	TGTGCCAGCAGCAGCCCCGGGGCCAAAGAGACCCAGTACTTC
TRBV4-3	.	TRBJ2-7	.	CASSQALGVSYEQYF	TGCGCCAGCAGCCAGGCCCTTGGAGTCTCCTACGAGCAGTACTTC
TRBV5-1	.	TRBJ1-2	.	CASSLVPDTYGYTF	TGCGCCAGCAGCTTGGTACCGGACACTTATGGCTACACCTTC
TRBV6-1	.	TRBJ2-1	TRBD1	CASSGRDRGREQFF	TGTGCCAGCAGTGGGAGGGACAGGGGGCGCGAGCAGTTCTTC
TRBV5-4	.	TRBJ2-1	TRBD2	CASSYGLAGPNEQFF	TGTGCCAGCAGCTACGGACTAGCGGGACCTAATGAGCAGTTCTTC
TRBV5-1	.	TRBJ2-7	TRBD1	CASSRTGGTYEQYF	TGCGCCAGCAGCCGTACAGGGGGGACCTACGAGCAGTACTTC
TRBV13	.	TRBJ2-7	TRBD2	CASSLGLAGNPDYEQYF	TGTGCCAGCAGCTTGGGCCTAGCGGGAAATCCAGACTACGAGCAGTACTTC
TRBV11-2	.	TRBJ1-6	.	CASSLEGRSYNSPLHF	TGTGCCAGCAGCTTAGAGGGGCGTAGCTATAATTCACCCCTCCACTTT
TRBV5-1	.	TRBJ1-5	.	CASSLVPGALQPQHF	TGCGCCAGCAGCTTGGTGCCAGGGGCTCTACAGCCCCAGCATTTT
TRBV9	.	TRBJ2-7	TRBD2	CARGDKQGLAAHEQYF	TGTGCCAGGGGCGACAAACAGGGACTAGCGGCCCACGAGCAGTACTTC
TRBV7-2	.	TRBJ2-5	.	CASSLAMGLQETQYF	TGTGCCAGCAGCTTAGCCATGGGACTTCAGGAGACCCAGTACTTC
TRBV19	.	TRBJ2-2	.	CASSINSRSNTGELFF	TGTGCCAGTAGTATCAATTCCAGGAGCAACACCGGGGAGCTGTTTTTT
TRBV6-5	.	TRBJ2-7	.	CASSFSGSSYEQYF	TGTGCCAGCAGTTTCTCAGGGTCCTCCTACGAGCAGTACTTC
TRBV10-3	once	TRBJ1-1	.	CAISESAGLTEAFF	TGTGCCATCAGTGAGTCGGCAGGGCTTACTGAAGCTTTCTTT
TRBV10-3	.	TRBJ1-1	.	CAISEDREAFF	TGTGCCATCAGTGAGGACAGAGAAGCTTTCTTT
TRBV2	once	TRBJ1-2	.	CASSEFSKGGYGYTF	TGTGCCAGCAGTGAGTTCTCAAAGGGGGGCTATGGCTACACCTTC
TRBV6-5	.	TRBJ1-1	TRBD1	CASRMTGGTEAFF	TGTGCCAGCAGAATGACAGGGGGCACTGAAGCTTTCTTT